This TCR beta chain was sequenced for a study of blood T cell repertoires in COVID-19 (TCRdb year 2020). About the study as a whole: Samples from collaborators originated in the United States, Italy and Spain and spanned both the acute and convalescent phases of COVID-19. Samples came from the ongoing ImmuneRACE study (first 160 participants) plus 1,254 subjects from 6 global collaborators. Sample metadata almost always included a de-identified subject ID, COVID-19 status, age in years and sex. The material from the prospective study consisted of cDNA or gDNA derived from T cells, B-cell-depleted T cells, or PBMCs. Where available, HLA class I and class II types were taken from metadata supplied by the sample provider and were not determined by assay-based typing. Deeply sampled blood TCRbeta repertoires from subjects exposed to, actively infected with, or recovered from COVID-19 were included in the dataset. The repertoires were made available in a free public database intended to serve as a resource for research on the immune response to SARS-CoV-2. Results the study describes overall, beyond this receptor: The quantity of clinical and demographic metadata differed by source and by participant and was supplied without curation.

The CDR3 goes from the cysteine to the phenylalanine over 16 residues. The retained sequence is limited to the CDR3, 48 bases, with the frame set at the first base. CDR1 and CDR2, per the germline V gene, are MGHDK and SYGVNS. Ends trimmed: V by 3 bases, J by 9 bases; bases unmatched to a gene: 11. TCRbeta CDR3 regions were amplified from genomic DNA by means of the immunoSEQ Assay, a bias-controlled multiplex PCR. Per the source publication's procedure: The number of nucleated cells in each sample was estimated by amplification of reference gene primers within the assay. To quantify the absolute abundance of each unique TCRbeta CDR3 rearrangement, sequence reads were collapsed and filtered. For each sample, productive Simpson clonality was calculated as the square root of Simpson's diversity index across productive rearrangements. TCRdb obtained this table from immuneACCESS and retained in-frame rearrangements with V and J assigned. These tables miss some clones; where compared with another copy, unresolved V genes account for less than half of the shortfall, and the remainder is unexplained. Clone size and the V and J calls come from that table; the DNA yielded D and trimming. A total of around 420,000 clones appear in this sample, roughly 87% of them only once. About 2.1% of the sample belongs to the ten largest clones.

Enrolling through a virtual design, the prospective study's participants ranged in age from roughly 18 to 95 years and lived across some 23 United States geographic areas. Cohort assignment in the prospective study relied on participant-reported clinical history from a screening survey and a study questionnaire. In the prospective study, whole blood, serum and a nasopharyngeal or oropharyngeal swab were collected from each participant by mobile phlebotomists. Over an approximately 2-month period, participants in the prospective study had the option of providing additional blood draws and questionnaires. Before DNA extraction, prospective study blood samples were shipped either frozen or at room temperature. Points on this clone: Its antigen specificity is not known. Base qualities are missing; no much larger clone stands one base away.

This sequence originates from a woman aged 40 to 50 with acute COVID-19. Specimen: PBMCs or T cells enriched from blood (not recorded which). The receptor chain draws on TRBV25-1 and TRBJ1-6; 7 of the junction bases match TRBD1. Here the CDR3 is given as CASSELDDRELSPLHF. Read as DNA, the sequence is TGTGCCAGCAGTGAGTTGGATGACAGGGAACTTTCACCCCTCCACTTT.